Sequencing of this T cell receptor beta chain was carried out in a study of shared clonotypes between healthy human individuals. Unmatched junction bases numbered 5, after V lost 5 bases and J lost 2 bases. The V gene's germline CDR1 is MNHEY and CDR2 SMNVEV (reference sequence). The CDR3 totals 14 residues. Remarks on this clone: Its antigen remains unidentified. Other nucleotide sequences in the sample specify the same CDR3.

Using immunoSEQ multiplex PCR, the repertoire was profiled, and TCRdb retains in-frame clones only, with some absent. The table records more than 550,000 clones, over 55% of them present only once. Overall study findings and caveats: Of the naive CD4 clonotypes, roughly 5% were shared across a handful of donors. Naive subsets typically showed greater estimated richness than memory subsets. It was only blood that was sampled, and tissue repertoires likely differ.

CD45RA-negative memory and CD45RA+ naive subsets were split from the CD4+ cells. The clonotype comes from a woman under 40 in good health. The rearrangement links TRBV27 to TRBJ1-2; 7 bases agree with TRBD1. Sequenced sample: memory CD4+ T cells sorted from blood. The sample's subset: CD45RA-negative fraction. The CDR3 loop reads CASSPPTGNYGYTF. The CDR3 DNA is TGTGCCAGCAGTCCACCGACAGGGAACTATGGCTACACCTTC.